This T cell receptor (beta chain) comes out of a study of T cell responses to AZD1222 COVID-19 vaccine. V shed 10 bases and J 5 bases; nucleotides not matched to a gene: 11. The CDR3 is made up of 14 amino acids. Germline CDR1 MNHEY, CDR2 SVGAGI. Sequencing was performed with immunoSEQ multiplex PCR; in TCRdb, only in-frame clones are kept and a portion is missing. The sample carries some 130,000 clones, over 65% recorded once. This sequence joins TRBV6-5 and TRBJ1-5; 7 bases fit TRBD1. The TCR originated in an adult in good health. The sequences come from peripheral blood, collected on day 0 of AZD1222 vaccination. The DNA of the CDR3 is TGTGCCACCGCCCTACAGGGGAACTATCAGCCCCAGCATTTT. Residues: CATALQGNYQPQHF.